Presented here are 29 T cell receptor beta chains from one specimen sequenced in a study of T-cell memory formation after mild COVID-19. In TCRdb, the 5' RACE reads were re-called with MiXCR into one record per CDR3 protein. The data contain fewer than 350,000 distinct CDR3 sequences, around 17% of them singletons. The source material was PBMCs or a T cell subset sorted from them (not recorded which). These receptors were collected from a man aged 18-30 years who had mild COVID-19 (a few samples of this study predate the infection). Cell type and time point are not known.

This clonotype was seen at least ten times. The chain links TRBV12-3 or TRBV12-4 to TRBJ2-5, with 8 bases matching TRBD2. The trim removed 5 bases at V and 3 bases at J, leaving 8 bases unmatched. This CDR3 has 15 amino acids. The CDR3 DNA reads TGTGCCAGCAGTCTTCGCCGGGGGGGGGAAGAGACCCAGTACTTC. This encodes CASSLRRGGEETQYF.

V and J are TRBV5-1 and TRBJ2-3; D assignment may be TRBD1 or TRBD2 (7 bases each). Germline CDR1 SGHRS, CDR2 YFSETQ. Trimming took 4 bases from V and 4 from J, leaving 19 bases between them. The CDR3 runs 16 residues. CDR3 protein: CASSTFSRGGADTQYF. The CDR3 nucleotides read TGCGCCAGCAGCACCTTCTCCAGGGGGGGCGCAGATACGCAGTATTTT.

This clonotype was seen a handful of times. The CDR3 sequence is CASSLWGQGNTDTQYF. In DNA, the CDR3 is TGCGCCAGCAGCTTGTGGGGACAGGGTAATACAGATACGCAGTATTTT. The chain uses TRBV5-1 and TRBJ2-3; 9 bases fit TRBD1. The CDR3 extends over 16 amino acids. J was trimmed by 3 bases and V by 1 base; bases with no gene match: 6. From germline, CDR1 is SGHRS and CDR2 YFSETQ.

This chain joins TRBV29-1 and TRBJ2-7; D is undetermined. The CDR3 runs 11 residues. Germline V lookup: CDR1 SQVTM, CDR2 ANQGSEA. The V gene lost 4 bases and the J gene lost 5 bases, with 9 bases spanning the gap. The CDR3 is CSVATLDEQYF. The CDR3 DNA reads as TGCAGCGTTGCCACACTCGACGAGCAGTACTTC.

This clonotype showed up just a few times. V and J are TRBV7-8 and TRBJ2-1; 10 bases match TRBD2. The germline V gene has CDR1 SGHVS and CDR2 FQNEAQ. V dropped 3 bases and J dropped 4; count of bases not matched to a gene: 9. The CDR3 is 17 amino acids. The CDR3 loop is CASSLKLAGNQYNEQFF. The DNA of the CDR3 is TGTGCCAGCAGCTTGAAACTAGCGGGGAACCAATACAATGAGCAGTTCTTC.

The CDR3 bases are TGTGCCAGCAGCCAAGACTGGGAAGAGACCCAGTACTTC. Protein sequence: CASSQDWEETQYF. This chain uses TRBV14 with TRBJ2-5; D gene unclear. V lost 0 bases and J 3 bases, leaving 5 bases between the germline ends. Germline assignment: CDR1 SGHDN and CDR2 FVKESK. The length of the CDR3 is 13 residues.

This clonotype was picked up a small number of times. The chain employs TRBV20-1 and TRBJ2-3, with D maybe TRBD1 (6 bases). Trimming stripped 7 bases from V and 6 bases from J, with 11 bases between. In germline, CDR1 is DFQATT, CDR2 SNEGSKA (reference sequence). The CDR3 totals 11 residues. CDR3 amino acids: CSGVGADTQYF. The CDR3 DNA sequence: TGCAGTGGGGTGGGGGCGGATACGCAGTATTTT.

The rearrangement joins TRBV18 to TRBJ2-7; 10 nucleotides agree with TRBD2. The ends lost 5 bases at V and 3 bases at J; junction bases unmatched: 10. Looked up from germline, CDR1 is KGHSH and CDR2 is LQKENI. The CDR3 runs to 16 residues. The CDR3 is CASSSPLAGGSYEQYF. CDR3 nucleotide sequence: TGTGCCAGCTCATCTCCCTTAGCGGGGGGTAGCTACGAGCAGTACTTC.

For the CDR3, the DNA is TGTGCCAGCAGCTCAACGGACGAGGATTCACCCCTCCACTTT. Amino acids: CASSSTDEDSPLHF. The chain combines TRBV7-9 with TRBJ1-6; unclear D gene. V lost 4 bases to trimming and J lost 8 bases, with 12 bases between them. The CDR3 extends over 14 amino acids. Per the germline V gene, CDR1 is SEHNR and CDR2 is FQNEAQ (reference sequence).

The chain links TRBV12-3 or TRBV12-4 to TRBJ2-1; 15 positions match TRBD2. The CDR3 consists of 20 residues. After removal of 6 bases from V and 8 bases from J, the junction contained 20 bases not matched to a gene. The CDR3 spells CASRYKGLAGGHQSSHEQFF. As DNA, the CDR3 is TGTGCCAGCAGGTACAAGGGACTAGCGGGGGGACATCAGTCATCACATGAGCAGTTCTTC.

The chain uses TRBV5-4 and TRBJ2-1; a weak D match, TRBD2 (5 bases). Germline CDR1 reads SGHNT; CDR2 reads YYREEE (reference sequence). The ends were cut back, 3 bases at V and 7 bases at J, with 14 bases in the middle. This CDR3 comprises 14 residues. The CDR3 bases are TGTGCCAGCAGCTCCTCGGGGTACAGAAATGAGCAGTTCTTC. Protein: CASSSSGYRNEQFF.

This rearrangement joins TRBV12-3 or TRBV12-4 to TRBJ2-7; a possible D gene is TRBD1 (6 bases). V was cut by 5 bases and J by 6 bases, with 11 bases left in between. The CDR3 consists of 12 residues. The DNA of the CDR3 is TGTGCCAGCAGTACCCACAGGGCCGAGCAGTACTTC. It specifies CASSTHRAEQYF.

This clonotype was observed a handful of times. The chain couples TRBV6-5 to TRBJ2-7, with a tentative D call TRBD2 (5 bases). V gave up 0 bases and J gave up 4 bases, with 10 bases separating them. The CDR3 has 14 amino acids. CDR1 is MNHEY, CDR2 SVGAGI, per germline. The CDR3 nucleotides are TGTGCCAGCAGTTACTCTCGAGGGCAGTACGAGCAGTACTTC. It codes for CASSYSRGQYEQYF.

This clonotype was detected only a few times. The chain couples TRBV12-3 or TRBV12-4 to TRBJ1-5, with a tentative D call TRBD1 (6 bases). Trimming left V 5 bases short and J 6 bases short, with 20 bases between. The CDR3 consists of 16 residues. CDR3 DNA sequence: TGTGCCAGCAGTACTGCTACAGGGTCTCTCGCTCAGCCCCAGCATTTT. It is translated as CASSTATGSLAQPQHF.

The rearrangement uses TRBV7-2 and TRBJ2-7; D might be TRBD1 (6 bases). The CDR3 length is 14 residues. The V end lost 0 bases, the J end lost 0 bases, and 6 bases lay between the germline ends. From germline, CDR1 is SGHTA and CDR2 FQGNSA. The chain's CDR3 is CASSLATGSYEQYF. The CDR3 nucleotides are TGTGCCAGCAGCTTAGCGACAGGCTCCTACGAGCAGTACTTC.

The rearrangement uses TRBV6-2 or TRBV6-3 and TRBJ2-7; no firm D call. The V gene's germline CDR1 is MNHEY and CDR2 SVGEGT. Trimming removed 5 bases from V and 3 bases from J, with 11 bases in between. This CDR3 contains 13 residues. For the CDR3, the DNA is TGTGCCAGCAGTGCAGGCTACCTCTACGAGCAGTACGTC. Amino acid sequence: CASSAGYLYEQYV.

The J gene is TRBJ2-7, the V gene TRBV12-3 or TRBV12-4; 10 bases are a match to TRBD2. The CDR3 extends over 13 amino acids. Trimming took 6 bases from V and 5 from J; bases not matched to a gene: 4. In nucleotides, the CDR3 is TGTGCCAGCAGCCTAGCGGGGGACGACGAGCAGTACTTC. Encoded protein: CASSLAGDDEQYF.

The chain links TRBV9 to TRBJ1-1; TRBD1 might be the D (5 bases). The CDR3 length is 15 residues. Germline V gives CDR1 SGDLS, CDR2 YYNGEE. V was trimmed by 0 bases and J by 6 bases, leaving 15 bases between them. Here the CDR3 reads CASSVVTGLGSEAFF. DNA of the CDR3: TGTGCCAGCAGCGTAGTGACGGGACTTGGCTCTGAAGCTTTCTTT.

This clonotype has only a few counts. CDR3 protein: CASSYSGPTEDSTDTQYF. The CDR3 nucleotides are TGTGCCAGCAGTTACTCGGGCCCGACCGAAGATAGCACAGATACGCAGTATTTT. The V gene is TRBV6-5, the J gene TRBJ2-3; D gene ambiguous. Germline-derived CDR1 and CDR2 are MNHEY and SVGAGI. The CDR3 is 18 amino acids. The V gene lost 0 bases and the J gene lost 0 bases, with 16 bases spanning the gap.

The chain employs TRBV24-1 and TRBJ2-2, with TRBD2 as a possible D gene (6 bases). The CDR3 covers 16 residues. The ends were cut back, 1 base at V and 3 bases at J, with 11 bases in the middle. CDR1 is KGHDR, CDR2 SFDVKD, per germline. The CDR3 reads CATSDFGGGDTGELFF. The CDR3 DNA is TGTGCCACCAGTGATTTTGGAGGAGGGGACACCGGGGAGCTGTTTTTT.

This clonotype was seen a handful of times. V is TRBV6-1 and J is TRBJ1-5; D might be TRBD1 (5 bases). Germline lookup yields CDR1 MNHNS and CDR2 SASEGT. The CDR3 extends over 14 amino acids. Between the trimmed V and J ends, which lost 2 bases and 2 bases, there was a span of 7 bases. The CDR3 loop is CASSEQGRNQPQHF. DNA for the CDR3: TGTGCCAGCAGTGAACAGGGTCGCAATCAGCCCCAGCATTTT.

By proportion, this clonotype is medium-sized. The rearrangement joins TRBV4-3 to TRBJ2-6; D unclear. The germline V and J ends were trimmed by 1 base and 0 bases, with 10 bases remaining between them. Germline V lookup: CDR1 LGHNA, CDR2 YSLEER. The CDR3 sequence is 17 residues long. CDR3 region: CASSQGSSPSGANVLTF. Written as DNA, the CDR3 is TGCGCCAGCAGCCAAGGGTCCAGCCCCTCTGGGGCCAACGTCCTGACTTTC.

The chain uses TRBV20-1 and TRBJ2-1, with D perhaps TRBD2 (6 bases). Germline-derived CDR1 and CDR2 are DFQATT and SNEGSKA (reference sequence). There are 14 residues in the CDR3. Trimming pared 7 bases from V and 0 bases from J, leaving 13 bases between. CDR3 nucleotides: TGCAGTGGTCCGCAGGGAGGCTCCTACAATGAGCAGTTCTTC. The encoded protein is CSGPQGGSYNEQFF.

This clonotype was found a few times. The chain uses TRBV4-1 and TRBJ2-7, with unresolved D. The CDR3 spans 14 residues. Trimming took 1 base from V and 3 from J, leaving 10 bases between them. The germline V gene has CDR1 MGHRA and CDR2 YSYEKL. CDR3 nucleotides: TGCGCCAGCAGCCAAGTTGTTGGGGTCTACGAGCAGTACTTC. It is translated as CASSQVVGVYEQYF.

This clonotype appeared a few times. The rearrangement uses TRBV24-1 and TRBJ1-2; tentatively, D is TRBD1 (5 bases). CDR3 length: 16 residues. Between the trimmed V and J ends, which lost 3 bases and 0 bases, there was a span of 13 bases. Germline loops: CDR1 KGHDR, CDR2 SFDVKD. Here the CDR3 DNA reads TGTGCCACCAGTGATGCCGGGACGGCTTCTAACTATGGCTACACCTTC. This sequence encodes CATSDAGTASNYGYTF.

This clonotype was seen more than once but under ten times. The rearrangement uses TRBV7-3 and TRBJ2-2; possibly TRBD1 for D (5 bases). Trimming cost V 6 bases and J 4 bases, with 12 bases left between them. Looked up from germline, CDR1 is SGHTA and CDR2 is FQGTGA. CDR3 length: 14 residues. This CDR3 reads CASRPDIGTGELFF. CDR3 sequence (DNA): TGTGCCAGCAGGCCGGACATCGGCACCGGGGAGCTGTTTTTT.

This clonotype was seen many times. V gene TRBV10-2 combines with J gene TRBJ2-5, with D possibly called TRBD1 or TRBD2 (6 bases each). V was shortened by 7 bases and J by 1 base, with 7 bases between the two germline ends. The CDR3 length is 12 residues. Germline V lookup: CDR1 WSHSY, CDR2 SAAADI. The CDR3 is CASTGAQETQYF. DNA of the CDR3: TGCGCCAGCACGGGGGCCCAAGAGACCCAGTACTTC.

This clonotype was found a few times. In DNA form, the CDR3 reads TGTGCCACCAGTGATTCCCACGAGGTGCTCGAGCAGTACTTC. This gives the protein CATSDSHEVLEQYF. V usage is TRBV24-1 and J usage is TRBJ2-7, with no clear D. This CDR3 has 14 amino acids. Trimming pared 2 bases from V and 6 bases from J, leaving 13 bases between. Germline V lookup: CDR1 KGHDR, CDR2 SFDVKD.

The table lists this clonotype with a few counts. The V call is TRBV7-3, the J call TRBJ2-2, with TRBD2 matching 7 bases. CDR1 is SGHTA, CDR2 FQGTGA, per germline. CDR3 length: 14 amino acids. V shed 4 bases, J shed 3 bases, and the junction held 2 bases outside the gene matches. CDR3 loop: CASSSTSDTGELFF. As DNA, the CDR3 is TGTGCCAGCAGCTCAACTAGCGACACCGGGGAGCTGTTTTTT.